This TCR beta chain emerged from a study of T-cell reconstitution after alpha-beta-depleted transplantation in children. Study outcomes and limitations: As was reported, about two months after transplant, alpha-beta T cells came from several hundred expanded graft clones. A year had passed since transplant, and T-cell counts and diversity by then came mostly from newly produced T cells.

Germline loops: CDR1 WSHSY, CDR2 SAAADI. Trimming took 4 bases from V and 2 from J, leaving 12 bases between them. The length of the CDR3 is 15 residues. As for this clonotype: Its antigen is unidentified. The conserved phenylalanine or tryptophan is not found at the CDR3 terminus, so this likely reflects a read error.

This sample's TCRbeta library carried unique molecular identifier barcodes. Via MiXCR, TCRdb re-called the PCR reads, giving one row per CDR3 protein. Among about 190,000 distinct CDR3 sequences, around 10% were seen once, and the ten largest hold over 10%. The rearrangement links TRBV10-2 to TRBJ2-1; no definite D call. The receptor comes from a boy aged 2 to 10 with acute myeloid leukemia, due to receive a stem cell transplant. Here the sequenced sample was PBMCs, taken before TCRalphabeta/CD19-depleted stem cell transplant. The CDR3 protein is CASSAETLAYNEQFY. The CDR3 bases are TGCGCCAGCAGTGCCGAGACTCTCGCCTACAATGAGCAGTTCTAC.